The 10 T cell receptor beta chains in this list originate from one sample, sequenced in a study of identical twins. Each CDR3 protein gets one entry after TCRdb re-called the 5' RACE reads with MiXCR. This table has 200,000 to 250,000 distinct CDR3 sequences, 7.5% appearing once. These data also featured in a second study, about yellow fever vaccine responses in identical twins.

Material: memory (CD45RO+) T cells sorted from blood. The receptors shown here come from a woman between 18 and 30 years old in good health.

The sample holds many counts of this clonotype. The V and J genes are TRBV6-2 or TRBV6-3 and TRBJ1-1, with D hard to call. Germline V gene data show CDR1 as MNHEY and CDR2 as SVGEGT. Between the trimmed V and J ends, which lost 7 bases and 1 base, there was a span of 4 bases. There are 11 residues in the CDR3. DNA for the CDR3: TGTGCCAGCAATCGGAACACTGAAGCTTTCTTT. The encoded protein is CASNRNTEAFF.

The V call is TRBV19, the J call TRBJ1-5; no clear D. Trimming took 4 bases from V and 0 from J, leaving 10 bases between them. CDR3 length equals 15 residues. CDR1 and CDR2 from the germline V gene are LNHDA and SQIVND (reference sequence). The CDR3 DNA sequence: TGTGCCAGTAGTACCCCGGGCCATAGCAATCAGCCCCAGCATTTT. Its translation is CASSTPGHSNQPQHF.

In its sample, this clonotype was seen a few times. J is TRBJ2-5 and V is TRBV6-5, with TRBD1 as a possible D gene (5 bases). CDR3 size: 14 residues. CDR1 is MNHEY, CDR2 SVGAGI, per germline. V gave up 3 bases and J gave up 2 bases, with 10 bases separating them. CDR3 nucleotide sequence: TGTGCCAGCAGTTATGGGGCAGGGCAAGAGACCCAGTACTTC. This gives the protein CASSYGAGQETQYF.

The genes are TRBV6-2 or TRBV6-3 and TRBJ2-3; 8 bases agree with TRBD1. CDR1 and CDR2 (germline): MNHEY, SVGEGT. V trimming: 2 bases; J trimming: 2 bases; junction bases outside the gene matches: 6. The CDR3 sequence is 16 residues long. As DNA, the CDR3 is TGTGCCAGCAGTTACCCAGACAGGGGTTCCACAGATACGCAGTATTTT. This sequence encodes CASSYPDRGSTDTQYF.

This clonotype was seen only a few times. The CDR3 bases are TGCGCCAGCAGTGAGAACCCAGCGGCAGGGCGTGGGGAGCTGTTTTTT. The encoded protein is CASSENPAAGRGELFF. The chain carries TRBV10-2 and TRBJ2-2; D tentatively fits TRBD1 or TRBD2 (5 bases each). V lost 2 bases and J lost 8, with 18 bases in between. Germline CDR1 reads WSHSY; CDR2 reads SAAADI. The CDR3 length is 16 residues.

This clonotype has just a few counts. The chain has TRBV7-8 and TRBJ1-5; tentative D call: TRBD1 (6 bases). CDR1 is SGHVS and CDR2 is FQNEAQ in the germline V gene. The CDR3 extends over 14 amino acids. V lost 1 base and J 9 bases, leaving 13 bases between the germline ends. For the CDR3, the DNA is TGTGCCAGCAGCTTAGAGGTTGGGACATGGCCCCAGCATTTT. Translation: CASSLEVGTWPQHF. The variable domain in full, completed from reference TRBV7-8 and TRBJ1-5, reads GAGVSQSPRYKVAKRGQDVALRCDPISGHVSLFWYQQALGQGPEFLTYFQNEAQLDKSGLPSDRFFAERPEGSVSTLKIQRTQQEDSAVYLCASSLEVGTWPQHFGDGTRLSIL.

This chain connects TRBV27 to TRBJ2-1; D gene unclear. The germline V gene encodes CDR1 MNHEY and CDR2 SMNVEV (reference sequence). Trimming took 3 bases from V and 10 from J, leaving 13 bases between them. The CDR3 is 13 residues long. The CDR3 nucleotides read TGTGCCAGCAGTTTGGGATTAAGGGCCGAGCAGTTCTTC. Protein product: CASSLGLRAEQFF.

The V gene is TRBV11-2, the J gene TRBJ2-5, with 8 bases aligning to TRBD1. V lost 2 bases, J lost 7 bases, and 9 bases stayed unmatched. There are 15 residues in the CDR3. Germline CDR1 SGHAT, CDR2 FQNNGV. This CDR3 reads CASSLRGGGQGTQYF. The CDR3 region has the DNA TGTGCCAGCAGCTTACGAGGGGGCGGACAGGGGACCCAGTACTTC.

This clonotype showed up just a few times. The junction departs from germline at one end; a sequencing error may be responsible. The chain couples TRBV3-1 to TRBJ2-5, with 13 bases matching TRBD2. This CDR3 region has 16 residues. The V gene's germline CDR1 is LGHDT and CDR2 YNNKEL (reference sequence). CDR3 region: CASSRGLAGVGETQHF. The CDR3 DNA sequence: TGTGCCAGCAGCCGCGGACTAGCGGGGGTCGGGGAGACCCAGCACTTC.

The genes are TRBV7-2 and TRBJ2-7, with 11 bases that match TRBD1. V dropped 6 bases and J dropped 3; count of bases not matched to a gene: 4. The CDR3 loop spans 14 amino acids. Germline values: CDR1 SGHTA, CDR2 FQGNSA. CDR3 amino acids: CASRTGTGGYEQYF. The CDR3 coding sequence is TGTGCCAGCAGAACCGGGACAGGGGGCTACGAGCAGTACTTC.